This entry describes one TCR beta chain. Its antigen is as yet unknown. In germline, CDR1 is SGHDN, CDR2 FVKESK. The J segment lost 4 bases and the V segment lost 4 bases, leaving 8 bases of the junction unmatched. The CDR3 spans 15 residues. This entry comes from a study of beta chain features in type 1 diabetes. What was sequenced were expressed TCRB transcripts, since all of the isolated RNA had been reverse transcribed. Profiled with immunoSEQ multiplex PCR; TCRdb holds only in-frame clones, not every one. The table records almost 350,000 clones, 8% of them present only once. Study findings and constraints: For patients, the naive, central memory and Treg TCRB repertoires appeared more alike than for healthy donors. Fewer insertions but more deletions were seen at VDJ junctions in type 1 diabetes patients.

The specimen was central memory CD4+ T cells from blood. This TCR was recovered from a woman aged 18-29 years in good health. This chain joins TRBV14 and TRBJ2-7, with 9 positions matching TRBD2. The CDR3 DNA reads as TGTGCCAGCAGCCGGGGGGCTGCGGGAGGGTACGAGCAGTACTTC. Its protein is CASSRGAAGGYEQYF.